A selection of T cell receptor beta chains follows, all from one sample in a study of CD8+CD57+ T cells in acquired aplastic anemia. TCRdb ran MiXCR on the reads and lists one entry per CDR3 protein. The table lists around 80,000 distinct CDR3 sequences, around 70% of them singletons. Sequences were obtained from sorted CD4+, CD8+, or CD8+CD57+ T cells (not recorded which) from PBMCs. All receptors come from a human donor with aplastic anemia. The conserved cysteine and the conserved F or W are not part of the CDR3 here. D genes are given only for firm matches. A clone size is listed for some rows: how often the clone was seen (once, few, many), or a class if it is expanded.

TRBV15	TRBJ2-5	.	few	ATSRGGTVKETQY
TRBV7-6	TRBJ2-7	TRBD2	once	ASSLKASGTYEQY
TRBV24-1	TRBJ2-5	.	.	ATSDLKRGPQY
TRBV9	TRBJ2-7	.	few	ASSVVYGDEQY
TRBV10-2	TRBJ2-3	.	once	ASGGPGLSTDTQY
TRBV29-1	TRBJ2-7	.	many	SVEAGTNYEQY
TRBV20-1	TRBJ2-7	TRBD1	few	SANPGQGADEQY
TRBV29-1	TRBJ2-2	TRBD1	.	SADTGGVGTGELF
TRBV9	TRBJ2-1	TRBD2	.	ASSVGVSGRLEQF
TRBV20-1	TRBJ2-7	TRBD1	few	SAREAGTGPYEQY
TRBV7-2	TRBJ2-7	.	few	ASSNSYEQY
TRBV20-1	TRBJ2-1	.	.	SARSGSNNEQF
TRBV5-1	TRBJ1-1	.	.	ASSSNRNTEAF
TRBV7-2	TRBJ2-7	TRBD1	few	ASSSQGSYEQY
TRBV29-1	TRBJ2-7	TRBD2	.	SVWTSGSTEQY
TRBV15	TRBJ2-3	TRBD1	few	ATSREVDRGRQDTQY
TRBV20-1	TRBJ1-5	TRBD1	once	SATGQGSNQPQH
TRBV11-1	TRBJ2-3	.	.	ASSLKPLGTDTQY
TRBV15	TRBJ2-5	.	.	ATSGRDLQETQY
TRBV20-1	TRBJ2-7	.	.	SASAGVPLRNEQY
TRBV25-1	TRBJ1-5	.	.	ASSTLGQPQH
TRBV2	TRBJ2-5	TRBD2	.	ASSGLAGVETQY
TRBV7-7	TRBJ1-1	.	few	ASSRSRNTEAF
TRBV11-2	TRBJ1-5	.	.	ASSLVGNNQPQH
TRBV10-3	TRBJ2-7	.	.	AIRGDGRTYEQY
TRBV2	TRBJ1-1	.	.	ASSLPGHENTEAF
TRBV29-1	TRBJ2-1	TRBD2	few	SVVGQREVNEQF
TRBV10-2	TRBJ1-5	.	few	ASWPGVSNQPQH
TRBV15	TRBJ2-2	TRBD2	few	ATSSGLAFTGELF
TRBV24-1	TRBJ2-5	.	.	ATSDFMKTQY
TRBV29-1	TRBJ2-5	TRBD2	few	SARLAGGLETQY
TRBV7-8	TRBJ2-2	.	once	ASNQLANTGELF
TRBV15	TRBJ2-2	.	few	ATSREGSVTGELF
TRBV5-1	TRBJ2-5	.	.	ASSLEPQETQY
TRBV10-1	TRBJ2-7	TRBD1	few	ASRGTDPSYEQY
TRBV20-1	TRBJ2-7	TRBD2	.	SARGLAGVYEQY
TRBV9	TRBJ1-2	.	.	ASSEYWDVNYGYT
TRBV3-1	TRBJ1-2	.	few	ASSQAQGYT
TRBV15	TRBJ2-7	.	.	ATSRAAGNEQY
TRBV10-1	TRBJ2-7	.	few	ASSESVAGYGGQY
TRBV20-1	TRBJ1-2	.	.	SAREAVNYGYT
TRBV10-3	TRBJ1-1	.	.	AISVGIGTEAF
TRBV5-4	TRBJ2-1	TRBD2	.	ASSSQTGGGSYNEQF
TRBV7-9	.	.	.	ASSLRAYEQY
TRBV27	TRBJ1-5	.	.	ASSLSRADQPQH
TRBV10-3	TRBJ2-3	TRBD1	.	AISGGQSTDTQY